Below, 27 T cell receptor beta chains from the same sample are listed, as sequenced in a study of shared clonotypes between healthy human individuals. The naive CD8 fraction comprised CD45RO-negative cells positively selected for CCR7 and excluded terminally differentiated effector memory CD45RA+ cells. Assay: immunoSEQ multiplex PCR; the TCRdb copy retains only in-frame clones and omits some. Here the sample spans millions of clones, about 93% being singletons. The sample was naive CD8+ T cells from PBMCs. Receptors originate from a man between 18 and 29 years old in good health. Some clones in this sample may be carry-over from other donors' samples.

Comment on this clone: Other DNA sequences in this sample translate to the same CDR3. This chain uses TRBV11-1 with TRBJ2-7, with 7 bases aligning to TRBD2. Trimming took 4 bases from V and 1 from J; bases not matched to a gene: 1. Per germline, CDR1 SGHAT and CDR2 FQDESV (reference sequence). The CDR3 extends over 13 amino acids. CDR3 protein: CASSWRESYEQYF. CDR3 nucleotide sequence: TGTGCCAGCAGCTGGCGGGAGTCCTACGAGCAGTACTTC.

The chain uses TRBV27 and TRBJ2-1; no firm D call. Per the germline V gene, CDR1 is MNHEY and CDR2 is SMNVEV (reference sequence). The CDR3 spans 15 residues. Trimming pared 7 bases from V and 0 bases from J, leaving 13 bases between. CDR3 bases: TGTGCCAGCACCTTCTCACAGAGCTCCTACAATGAGCAGTTCTTC. Translated: CASTFSQSSYNEQFF.

This chain joins TRBV2 and TRBJ2-3; D is possibly TRBD2 (5 bases). The CDR3 is 13 residues long. From germline, CDR1 is SNHLY and CDR2 FYNNEI. The germline V and J ends were trimmed by 9 bases and 3 bases, with 13 bases remaining between them. The CDR3 DNA follows: TGTGCCAGAGGACTGGCGTCAACAGATACGCAGTATTTT. Amino acids: CARGLASTDTQYF.

This clone came up a few times. The chain couples TRBV27 to TRBJ1-4; tentative D call: TRBD1 (6 bases). In germline, CDR1 is MNHEY, CDR2 SMNVEV (reference sequence). This CDR3 comprises 13 residues. V was cut by 10 bases and J by 7 bases, with 16 bases left in between. CDR3 sequence (DNA): TGTGCCACCTCCTTGGGGGGCAGTGAAAAACTGTTTTTT. It codes for CATSLGGSEKLFF.

This sequence joins TRBV11-1 and TRBJ1-2, with D unclear. Per germline, CDR1 SGHAT and CDR2 FQDESV (reference sequence). V was cut by 6 bases and J by 6 bases, with 20 bases left in between. There are 15 residues in the CDR3. The CDR3 DNA reads TGTGCCAGCAGTTCCCGGGAGATCTATGGGGATGGCTACACCTTC. Encoded protein: CASSSREIYGDGYTF.

This chain joins TRBV2 and TRBJ2-7; 9 bases are shared with TRBD1. After removal of 3 bases from V and 2 bases from J, the junction contained 8 bases not matched to a gene. From germline, CDR1 is SNHLY and CDR2 FYNNEI. This CDR3 is built from 16 residues. CDR3 sequence (DNA): TGTGCCAGCAGTGACCCCCGGGACAGGGACCCCTACGAGCAGTACTTC. This sequence encodes CASSDPRDRDPYEQYF.

This rearrangement joins TRBV27 to TRBJ1-2, with TRBD1 identical over 7 bases. With V trimmed by 3 bases and J by 10 bases, 8 bases remained unmatched. The CDR3 runs to 13 residues. CDR1 MNHEY and CDR2 SMNVEV come from the germline V gene (reference sequence). The CDR3 DNA follows: TGTGCCAGCAGTTTCTTAGGACAGGCAGCCTACACCTTC. Amino acid sequence: CASSFLGQAAYTF.

V usage is TRBV7-9 and J usage is TRBJ2-5; D not certain. Germline CDR1 SEHNR, CDR2 FQNEAQ (reference sequence). The CDR3 contains 13 residues. With 4 bases removed from V and 0 bases from J, the gap between germline ends came to 6 bases. The CDR3 DNA follows: TGTGCCAGCAGCTACCTCCACCAAGAGACCCAGTACTTC. Translated: CASSYLHQETQYF.

The rearrangement links TRBV11-2 to TRBJ1-3; D possibly corresponds to TRBD1 (5 bases). The V gene lost 6 bases and the J gene lost 0 bases, with 18 bases spanning the gap. Germline V lookup: CDR1 SGHAT, CDR2 FQNNGV. The CDR3 runs to 17 residues. The CDR3 DNA reads as TGTGCCAGCAGACCCCTATGGCAGGGATTCTCTGGAAACACCATATATTTT. Translation gives CASRPLWQGFSGNTIYF.

The chain joins TRBV6-5 to TRBJ2-1, with a weak D call TRBD2 (6 bases). Germline CDR1 and CDR2: MNHEY and SVGAGI. The CDR3 is 15 amino acids. Trimming shortened V by 6 bases and J by 8 bases, and 20 bases separated the two germline ends. DNA of the CDR3: TGTGCCAGCAGACCTACTAGCTGGGTCGGTGATGAGCAGTTCTTC. The encoded protein is CASRPTSWVGDEQFF.

The genes are TRBV27 and TRBJ2-5; the D call may be TRBD1 or TRBD2 (5 bases each). The J call is uncertain, as TRBJ2-7 better fits the DNA end. The CDR3 runs 11 residues. From germline, CDR1 is MNHEY and CDR2 SMNVEV (reference sequence). The CDR3 bases are TGTGCCAGCAGTTGGGGGAGCGAGCAGTACTTC. As protein: CASSWGSEQYF.

This clone was found once. The chain combines TRBV15 with TRBJ2-1; D is ambiguous. The CDR3 loop spans 15 amino acids. Germline loops: CDR1 LNHNV, CDR2 YYDKDF (reference sequence). V shed 1 base and J shed 0 bases, with 7 bases lying between them. CDR3 residues: CATSRVDSSYNEQFF. The CDR3 nucleotides read TGTGCCACCAGCAGAGTTGATAGCTCCTACAATGAGCAGTTCTTC.

The J gene is TRBJ2-7, the V gene TRBV25-1; D might be TRBD1 (6 bases). Trimming cost V 6 bases and J 3 bases, with 21 bases left between them. The CDR3 is made up of 16 amino acids. Looked up from germline, CDR1 is MGHDK and CDR2 is SYGVNS. In DNA, the CDR3 is TGTGCCAGCAGCGAAAAGGTGGCAGGGGCTAACTACGAGCAGTACTTC. As protein: CASSEKVAGANYEQYF.

This chain links TRBV2 with TRBJ2-7; D is unresolved. Trimming stripped 3 bases from V and 3 bases from J, with 9 bases between. The CDR3 totals 13 residues. Germline V lookup: CDR1 SNHLY, CDR2 FYNNEI. The CDR3 loop is CASSESGSYEQYF. The CDR3 DNA follows: TGTGCCAGCAGTGAGTCCGGCAGCTACGAGCAGTACTTC.

The chain links TRBV30 to TRBJ1-2; D might be TRBD1 (5 bases). Trimming cost V 4 bases and J 0 bases, with 9 bases left between them. The V gene's germline CDR1 is GTSNPN and CDR2 SVGIG (reference sequence). This CDR3 contains 13 residues. The CDR3 DNA reads TGTGCCTGGATGGGGCAGTCTAACTATGGCTACACCTTC. Protein: CAWMGQSNYGYTF.

The chain is built from TRBV7-9 and TRBJ2-6, with 7 positions matching TRBD1. This CDR3 is 18 amino acids long. Germline V lookup: CDR1 SEHNR, CDR2 FQNEAQ (reference sequence). Trimming removed 5 bases from V and 1 base from J; junction bases left unmatched: 11. The DNA of the CDR3 is TGTGCCAGCAGCCACACAGGGGTTGGGGCATCTGGGGCCAACGTCCTGACTTTC. Translating gives CASSHTGVGASGANVLTF.

Of note for this clone: Other DNA sequences of this sample code for an identical CDR3. V usage is TRBV29-1 and J usage is TRBJ1-1; the D gene is possibly TRBD1 (5 bases). The length of the CDR3 is 11 residues. The germline V gene encodes CDR1 SQVTM and CDR2 ANQGSEA. Trimming took 6 bases from V and 2 from J, leaving 7 bases between them. As DNA, the CDR3 is TGCAGCGTGACAGAAAACACTGAAGCTTTCTTT. Protein sequence: CSVTENTEAFF. The full variable domain, rest sourced from reference TRBV29-1 and TRBJ1-1, is SAVISQKPSRDICQRGTSLTIQCQVDSQVTMMFWYRQQPGQSLTLIATANQGSEATYESGFVIDKFPISRPNLTFSTLTVSNMSPEDSSIYLCSVTENTEAFFGQGTRLTVV.

The J gene is TRBJ1-5, the V gene TRBV9, with 10 bases identical to TRBD1. The V gene end was trimmed by 3 bases and the J gene end by 4 bases; junction bases not matched to a gene: 4. The V gene's germline CDR1 is SGDLS and CDR2 YYNGEE. This CDR3 has 15 amino acids. The CDR3 coding sequence is TGTGCCAGCAGCGCCGGGACAGGGGTGAATCAGCCCCAGCATTTT. Its translation is CASSAGTGVNQPQHF.

This sequence joins TRBV7-9 and TRBJ2-3; weak D call: TRBD1 (6 bases). V was pared by 6 bases and J by 5 bases, with 12 bases between. The CDR3 is 13 residues long. Germline values: CDR1 SEHNR, CDR2 FQNEAQ (reference sequence). The CDR3 here is CASRPGAKDTQYF. The CDR3 DNA reads as TGTGCCAGCAGACCAGGGGCGAAAGATACGCAGTATTTT. The variable domain in full, completed from reference TRBV7-9 and TRBJ2-3, reads DTGVSQNPRHKITKRGQNVTFRCDPISEHNRLYWYRQTLGQGPEFLTYFQNEAQLEKSRLLSDRFSAERPKGSFSTLEIQRTEQGDSAMYLCASRPGAKDTQYFGPGTRLTVL.

The chain combines TRBV7-2 with TRBJ2-1; tentative D call: TRBD1 (5 bases). Germline CDR1 SGHTA, CDR2 FQGNSA. There are 14 residues in the CDR3. The ends were cut back, 1 base at V and 3 bases at J, with 7 bases in the middle. CDR3 in DNA: TGTGCCAGCAGCTTAGGGGGCCACTACAATGAGCAGTTCTTC. This encodes CASSLGGHYNEQFF. Using reference TRBV7-2 and TRBJ2-1 for the parts outside the CDR3, the full variable domain is GAGVSQSPSNKVTEKGKDVELRCDPISGHTALYWYRQSLGQGLEFLIYFQGNSAPDKSGLPSDRFSAERTGGSVSTLTIQRTQQEDSAVYLCASSLGGHYNEQFFGPGTRLTVL.

The rearrangement uses TRBV19 and TRBJ2-3; D ambiguous. Germline V gene lookup returns CDR1 LNHDA and CDR2 SQIVND (reference sequence). Between the trimmed V and J ends, which lost 5 bases and 5 bases, there was a span of 11 bases. CDR3 length equals 13 residues. Here the CDR3 DNA reads TGTGCCAGTAGTCCCTTCATTGAAGATACGCAGTATTTT. This gives the protein CASSPFIEDTQYF.

Comment on this clone: The same CDR3 arises from other DNA sequences in this sample as well. This chain connects TRBV5-1 to TRBJ1-2; D uncertain. Germline values: CDR1 SGHRS, CDR2 YFSETQ. Trimming removed 3 bases from V and 8 bases from J, with 11 bases in between. The CDR3 totals 12 residues. CDR3 DNA sequence: TGCGCCAGCAGCTCGGACGTCTACGGCTACACCTTC. This gives the protein CASSSDVYGYTF. Full variable domain (rest looked up from reference TRBV5-1 and TRBJ1-2): KAGVTQTPRYLIKTRGQQVTLSCSPISGHRSVSWYQQTPGQGLQFLFEYFSETQRNKGNFPGRFSGRQFSNSRSEMNVSTLELGDSALYLCASSSDVYGYTFGSGTRLTVV.

V usage is TRBV27 and J usage is TRBJ2-7, with 12 bases identical to TRBD2. With 10 bases clipped from V and 5 bases from J, the junction kept 9 bases outside the gene matches. This CDR3 is built from 14 residues. Germline CDR1 and CDR2: MNHEY and SMNVEV (reference sequence). CDR3 sequence (DNA): TGTGCCACCGCTGGGTGGACTAGCGGGAACGAGCAGTACTTC. Its translation is CATAGWTSGNEQYF.

This clone was picked up one time. The V and J genes are TRBV11-1 and TRBJ2-3, with TRBD2 matching 11 bases. V trimming: 4 bases; J trimming: 0 bases; junction bases outside the gene matches: 9. Germline V gene lookup returns CDR1 SGHAT and CDR2 FQDESV (reference sequence). The CDR3 is 18 residues long. CDR3 coding DNA: TGTGCCAGCAGCTCTCGGGGACTAGCGGCTCTTAGCACAGATACGCAGTATTTT. This gives the protein CASSSRGLAALSTDTQYF.

This clone was seen a handful of times. The rearrangement joins TRBV28 to TRBJ1-5, with D unclear. Trimming removed 6 bases from V and 3 bases from J, with 12 bases in between. The V gene's germline CDR1 is MDHEN and CDR2 SYDVKM. The CDR3 extends over 14 amino acids. The CDR3 sequence is CASRGSPNNQPQHF. CDR3 DNA: TGTGCCAGCAGGGGGAGTCCCAACAATCAGCCCCAGCATTTT.

This clone occurred once. The chain uses TRBV28 and TRBJ2-5; 8 nucleotides agree with TRBD1. Germline V gene lookup returns CDR1 MDHEN and CDR2 SYDVKM. With 8 bases clipped from V and 4 bases from J, the junction kept 3 bases outside the gene matches. The CDR3 consists of 12 residues. The CDR3 region has the DNA TGTGCCAGCGCCAGGGGGCGAGAGACCCAGTACTTC. Its protein product is CASARGRETQYF.

The chain has TRBV19 and TRBJ1-1; D remains unclear. Germline V gene lookup returns CDR1 LNHDA and CDR2 SQIVND (reference sequence). CDR3 length: 18 residues. Trimming took off 1 base at V and 1 base at J, with 19 bases between the two ends. CDR3: CASSIAPSRWAANTEAFF. In DNA form, the CDR3 reads TGTGCCAGTAGTATAGCCCCTTCGAGGTGGGCTGCGAACACTGAAGCTTTCTTT.